One and the same sample provided the 7 T cell receptor beta chains below, sequenced in a study of CD8 T cells in Susac syndrome. Random hexamers were used to reverse transcribe an amount of about 0.5 to 1 ug RNA. TCRdb processed the immunoSEQ multiplex PCR reads anew with MiXCR; each CDR3 protein has one entry. In the table there are around 170,000 distinct CDR3 sequences, 92% of which are singletons. Sequencing used CD4+ T cells from PBMCs. All receptors come from a human donor in good health.

This clonotype has just a few counts. V and J are TRBV28 and TRBJ2-7; the match to TRBD1 covers 8 bases. This CDR3 is built from 13 residues. The germline V gene has CDR1 MDHEN and CDR2 SYDVKM. J lost 3 bases, V lost 4 bases, and 2 bases had no gene match. CDR3 amino acids: CASSSGQGYEQYF. The CDR3 region has the DNA TGTGCCAGCAGTTCCGGACAGGGCTACGAGCAGTACTTC.

The chain joins TRBV7-2 to TRBJ2-2; D might be TRBD1 or TRBD2, each matching 6 bases. CDR3 length equals 14 residues. Per the germline V gene, CDR1 is SGHTA and CDR2 is FQGNSA. Trimming removed 5 bases from V and 5 bases from J, with 12 bases in between. CDR3: CASSPGAGTGELFF. In nucleotides, the CDR3 is TGTGCCAGCAGCCCGGGGGCAGGGACCGGGGAGCTGTTTTTT.

The gene calls are TRBV29-1 and TRBJ1-1; 8 bases line up with TRBD1. Per the germline V gene, CDR1 is SQVTM and CDR2 is ANQGSEA. V was pared by 8 bases and J by 3 bases, with 8 bases of the junction left unmatched. The CDR3 extends over 13 amino acids. The CDR3 protein is CSFQQGGDTEAFF. For the CDR3, the DNA is TGCAGCTTCCAACAGGGGGGAGACACTGAAGCTTTCTTT.

V and J are TRBV19 and TRBJ1-4, with 8 bases aligning to TRBD1. The V and J ends lost 9 bases and 7 bases, in that order; junction bases with no gene match: 16. Germline V gene lookup returns CDR1 LNHDA and CDR2 SQIVND (reference sequence). The CDR3 is 16 residues long. The CDR3 coding sequence is TGTGCCAGCCACTCCTTCCCCGGGACAGGACTTGAAAAACTGTTTTTT. Translated, it gives CASHSFPGTGLEKLFF.

This chain joins TRBV5-6 and TRBJ1-1; 9 bases align to TRBD1. The germline CDR1 and CDR2 sequences are SGHDT and YYEEEE. J was trimmed by 0 bases and V by 6 bases; bases with no gene match: 6. This CDR3 region has 15 residues. CDR3 nucleotide sequence: TGTGCCAGCAAGAACAGGGGGCGTTTGAACACTGAAGCTTTCTTT. It encodes CASKNRGRLNTEAFF.

The chain links TRBV2 to TRBJ2-3; 8 nucleotides match TRBD2. CDR1 and CDR2 from the germline V gene are SNHLY and FYNNEI. There are 14 residues in the CDR3. Losses at the gene ends were 4 bases for V and 2 bases for J; bases not matched to a gene: 2. CDR3 in amino acids: CASSVAGFTDTQYF. The DNA for the CDR3 is TGTGCCAGCAGTGTAGCGGGATTCACAGATACGCAGTATTTT.

The rearrangement uses TRBV28 and TRBJ2-5; possibly TRBD1 or TRBD2 for D (5 bases each). V lost 6 bases and J lost 5, with 13 bases in between. The V gene's germline CDR1 is MDHEN and CDR2 SYDVKM. CDR3 size: 13 residues. In DNA form, the CDR3 reads TGTGCCAGCAGACGGGGACGACGGGAGACCCAGTACTTC. Encoded protein: CASRRGRRETQYF.